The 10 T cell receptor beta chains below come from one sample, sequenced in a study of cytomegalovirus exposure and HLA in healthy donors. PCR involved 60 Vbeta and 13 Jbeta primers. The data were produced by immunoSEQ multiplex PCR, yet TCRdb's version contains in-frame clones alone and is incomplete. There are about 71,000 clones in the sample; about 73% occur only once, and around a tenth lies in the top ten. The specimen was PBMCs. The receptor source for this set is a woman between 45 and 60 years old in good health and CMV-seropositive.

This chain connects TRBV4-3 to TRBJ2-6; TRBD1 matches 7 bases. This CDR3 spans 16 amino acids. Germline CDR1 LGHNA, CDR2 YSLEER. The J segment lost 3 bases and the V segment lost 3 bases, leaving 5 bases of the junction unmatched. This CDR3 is CASSHRDRDGANVLTF. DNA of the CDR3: TGCGCCAGCAGCCACCGAGACAGGGATGGGGCCAACGTCCTGACTTTC.

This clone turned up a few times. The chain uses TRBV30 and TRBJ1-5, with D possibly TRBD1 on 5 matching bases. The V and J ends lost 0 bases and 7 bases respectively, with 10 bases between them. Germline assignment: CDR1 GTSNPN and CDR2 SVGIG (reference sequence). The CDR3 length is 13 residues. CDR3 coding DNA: TGTGCCTGGAGTGTAGTAGGGGCCCAGCCCCAGCATTTT. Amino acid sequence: CAWSVVGAQPQHF. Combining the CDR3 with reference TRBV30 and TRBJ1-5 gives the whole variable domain SQTIHQWPATLVQPVGSPLSLECTVEGTSNPNLYWYRQAAGRGLQLLFYSVGIGQISSEVPQNLSASRPQDRQFILSSKKLLLSDSGFYLCAWSVVGAQPQHFGDGTRLSIL.

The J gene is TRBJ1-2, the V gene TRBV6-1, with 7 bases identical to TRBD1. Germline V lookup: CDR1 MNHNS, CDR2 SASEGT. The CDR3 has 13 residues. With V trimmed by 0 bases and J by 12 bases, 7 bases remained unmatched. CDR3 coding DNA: TGTGCCAGCAGTGAAGCAGGGGGCGCGGTCCACACCTTC. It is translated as CASSEAGGAVHTF.

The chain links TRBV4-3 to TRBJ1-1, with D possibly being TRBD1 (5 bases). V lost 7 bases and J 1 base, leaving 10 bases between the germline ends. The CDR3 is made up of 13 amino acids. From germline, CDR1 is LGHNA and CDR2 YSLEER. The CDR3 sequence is CASNGGKNTEAFF. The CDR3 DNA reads TGCGCCAGCAATGGGGGGAAGAACACTGAAGCTTTCTTT.

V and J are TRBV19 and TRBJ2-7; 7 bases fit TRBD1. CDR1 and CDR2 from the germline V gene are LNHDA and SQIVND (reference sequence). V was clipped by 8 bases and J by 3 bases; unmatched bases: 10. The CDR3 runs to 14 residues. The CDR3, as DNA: TGTGCCAGTCGGGACAGCGAGAGGAACTACGAGCAGTACTTC. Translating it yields CASRDSERNYEQYF.

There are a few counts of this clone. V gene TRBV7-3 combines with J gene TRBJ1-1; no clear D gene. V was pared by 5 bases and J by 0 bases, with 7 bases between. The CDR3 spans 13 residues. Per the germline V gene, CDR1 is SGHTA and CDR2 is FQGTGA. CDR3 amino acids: CASSPTVNTEAFF. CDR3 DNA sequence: TGTGCCAGCAGCCCCACAGTGAACACTGAAGCTTTCTTT.

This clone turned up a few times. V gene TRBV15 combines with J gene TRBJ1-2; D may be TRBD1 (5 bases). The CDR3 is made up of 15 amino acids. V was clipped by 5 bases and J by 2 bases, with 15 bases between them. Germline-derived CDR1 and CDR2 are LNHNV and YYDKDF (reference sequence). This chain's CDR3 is CATSSRDGGNYGYTF. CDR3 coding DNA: TGTGCCACCAGCTCCCGGGACGGGGGGAACTATGGCTACACCTTC.

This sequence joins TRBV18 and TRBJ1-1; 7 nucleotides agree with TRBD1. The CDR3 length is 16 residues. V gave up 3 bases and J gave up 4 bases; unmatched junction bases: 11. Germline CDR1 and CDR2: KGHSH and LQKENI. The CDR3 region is CASSPYRLEGATEAFF. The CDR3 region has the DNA TGTGCCAGCTCACCGTACCGACTAGAGGGGGCCACTGAAGCTTTCTTT.

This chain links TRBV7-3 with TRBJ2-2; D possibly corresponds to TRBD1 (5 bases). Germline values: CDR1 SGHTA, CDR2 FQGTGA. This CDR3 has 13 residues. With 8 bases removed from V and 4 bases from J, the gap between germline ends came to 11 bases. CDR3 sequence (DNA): TGTGCCAGCGGAAGGGGCGCCACCGGGGAGCTGTTTTTT. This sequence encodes CASGRGATGELFF.

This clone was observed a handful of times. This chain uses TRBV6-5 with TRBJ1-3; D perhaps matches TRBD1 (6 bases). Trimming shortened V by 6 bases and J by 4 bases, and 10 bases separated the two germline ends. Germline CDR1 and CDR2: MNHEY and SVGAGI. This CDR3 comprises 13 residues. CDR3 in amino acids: CASSSGTGNTIYF. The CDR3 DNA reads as TGTGCCAGCAGCTCTGGGACAGGAAACACCATATATTTT.